Presented here are 32 T cell receptor beta chains from one specimen sequenced in a study of T cells in women clearing cervical HPV infection. Sequencing was performed with immunoSEQ multiplex PCR; in TCRdb, only in-frame clones are kept and a portion is missing. Reported are 31,000 or so clones; the ten largest clones contain 4.3%. Sequencing was done on a sample of blood buffy coat. Receptor source: a woman between 18 and 69 years old with a cervical HPV16 infection that either progressed to CIN3+ or cleared (not recorded which).

The CDR3: CASSTGLAGAADTQYF. CDR3 bases read: TGTGCCAGCAGTACGGGACTAGCGGGAGCGGCAGATACG. The chain has TRBV27 and TRBJ2-3; 14 nucleotides align to TRBD2. The read halts 3 residues ahead of the CDR3 end, with the missing end drawn from the germline J gene. This CDR3 is 16 amino acids long. CDR1 MNHEY and CDR2 SMNVEV come from the germline V gene (reference sequence). Unmatched junction bases numbered 5, after V lost 5 bases and J lost 4 bases.

With regard to this clone: Sequencing ends 3 residues short of the CDR3 end; the germline J gene provides the rest. The V call is TRBV18, the J call TRBJ1-2; a weak D match, TRBD1 (5 bases). The germline V and J ends were trimmed by 6 bases and 2 bases, with 7 bases remaining between them. CDR3 length: 12 residues. Germline CDR1 and CDR2: KGHSH and LQKENI. CDR3 DNA (partial): TGTGCCAGCTCCCAGGGAAACTATGGC. It is translated as CASSQGNYG. From start to end, the CDR3 is CASSQGNYGYTF.

Comment on this clone: The read ends 3 residues early relative to the CDR3; the germline J gene fills the gap. The rearrangement links TRBV2 to TRBJ2-3; 10 positions agree with TRBD1. Germline CDR1 SNHLY, CDR2 FYNNEI. CDR3 length: 15 amino acids. The CDR3 region is CASRRDRGSNQPQYF. The part of the CDR3 DNA that was read is TGTGCCAGCAGGAGGGACAGGGGAAGCAATCAGCCG.

On this clone: A junction boundary mismatches the germline segment, possibly from a read error. With the read ending 3 residues before the CDR3 end, the germline J gene is used to fill in that end. V usage is TRBV30 and J usage is TRBJ1-3; D not certain. The V gene's germline CDR1 is GTSNPN and CDR2 SVGIG (reference sequence). The length of the CDR3 is 12 residues. The CDR3 bases that were read are TGTGCCTGGAGCGACTCTGGAAACACG. Protein sequence: CAWSDSGNT. The entire CDR3 protein is CAWSDSGNTIYF.

Concerning this clone itself: The read ends 3 residues shy of where the CDR3 ends; the end is completed using the germline J gene. The sample carries other DNA sequences with the same CDR3. This chain connects TRBV7-6 to TRBJ1-3; D possibly corresponds to TRBD1 (5 bases). Germline V gives CDR1 SGHVS, CDR2 FNYEAQ. The length of the CDR3 is 13 residues. V lost 5 bases and J lost 2, with 7 bases in between. CDR3 protein: CASSPGTGNTIYF. CDR3 bases read: TGTGCCAGCAGCCCAGGGACTGGAAACACC.

Turning to this clone: Read coverage stops 3 residues before the CDR3 terminus; the germline J gene supplies the remainder. The chain is built from TRBV18 and TRBJ1-1; D uncertain. The CDR3 has 14 amino acids. The V and J ends lost 1 base and 3 bases respectively, with 9 bases between them. Germline V gene data show CDR1 as KGHSH and CDR2 as LQKENI. CDR3 DNA, as far as it was read: TGTGCCAGCTCACCACGGTTGGACTACACTGAA. Protein sequence: CASSPRLDYTE. The CDR3 in its entirety is CASSPRLDYTEAFF.

A note on this clone: The read stops 3 residues short of the end of the CDR3; the missing end is completed from the germline J gene. The chain recombines TRBV19 with TRBJ2-2, with D hard to call. The CDR3 is 14 residues long. CDR1 is LNHDA, CDR2 SQIVND, per germline (reference sequence). The covered CDR3 bases are TGTGCCAGTCGCTACAAGGGTAGTAATGAAAAG. As protein: CASRYKGSNEK. The whole CDR3 is CASRYKGSNEKLFF.

A word on this clone: The CDR3 end is not reached by the read, which stops 3 residues before it; the germline J gene fills it in. The chain employs TRBV24-1 and TRBJ2-3, with TRBD2 matching over 7 bases. The ends lost 6 bases at V and 0 bases at J; junction bases unmatched: 5. The germline V gene encodes CDR1 KGHDR and CDR2 SFDVKD. The CDR3 is made up of 15 amino acids. The chain's CDR3 is CATSPGGGSTDTQYF. The CDR3 bases that were read are TGTGCCACCAGTCCTGGGGGGGGGAGCACAGATACG.

Comment on this clone: The read is 3 residues too short to cover the CDR3 end, so that end is filled in from the germline J gene. This chain uses TRBV27 with TRBJ1-6, with 8 bases lining up with TRBD1. The CDR3 runs to 14 residues. Germline CDR1 and CDR2: MNHEY and SMNVEV (reference sequence). Trimming removed 11 bases from V and 1 base from J; junction bases left unmatched: 4. The CDR3 is CAVRGHSYNSPLHF. The sequenced CDR3 bases are TGTGCCGTCAGGGGGCATTCCTATAATTCACCC.

Worth noting for this clone: The read ends 3 residues shy of where the CDR3 ends; the end is completed using the germline J gene. This chain uses TRBV5-1 with TRBJ2-2; 7 nucleotides match TRBD2. Germline loops: CDR1 SGHRS, CDR2 YFSETQ. V lost 3 bases, J lost 5 bases, and 7 bases stayed unmatched. There are 15 residues in the CDR3. The covered CDR3 bases are TGCGCCAGCAGCTGGGGGGGACGAGGAACCGGGGAG. Amino acid sequence: CASSWGGRGTGE. The whole CDR3 sequence reads CASSWGGRGTGELFF.

As regards this clone: The read ends 3 residues before the CDR3 terminus; that terminus is restored from the germline J gene. The chain uses TRBV5-1 and TRBJ2-7; 9 nucleotides match TRBD1. The CDR3 spans 16 residues. Germline V CDR1 and CDR2: SGHRS, YFSETQ. V dropped 3 bases and J dropped 2; count of bases not matched to a gene: 9. The sequenced part of the CDR3 DNA is TGCGCCAGCAGCTCACCCTCCGGGACAGGGACCTACGAG. Its protein is CASSSPSGTGTYE. The complete CDR3 protein is CASSSPSGTGTYEQYF.

For this clone: The observed sequence ends 3 residues before the CDR3 terminus, with the missing tail filled in from the germline J gene. The chain joins TRBV20-1 to TRBJ2-5; 13 bases match TRBD2. Germline loops: CDR1 DFQATT, CDR2 SNEGSKA (reference sequence). V was pared by 3 bases and J by 5 bases, with 6 bases of the junction left unmatched. The CDR3 sequence is 15 residues long. The CDR3 loop reads CSARGLAGLGETQYF. The CDR3 bases that were read are TGCAGTGCTAGGGGACTAGCGGGACTGGGTGAGACC.

Points on this clone: The read terminates 3 residues before the CDR3 end, so the remaining end is supplied by the germline J gene. V and J are TRBV20-1 and TRBJ1-2; D call uncertain. Trimming pared 1 base from V and 4 bases from J, leaving 10 bases between. The CDR3 is made up of 13 amino acids. Looked up from germline, CDR1 is DFQATT and CDR2 is SNEGSKA (reference sequence). The sequenced part of the CDR3 DNA is TGCAGTGCTAGAGTCGCTAGGAGCTATGGC. Amino acids: CSARVARSYG. The complete CDR3 protein is CSARVARSYGYTF.

Concerning this clone: The read ends 3 residues early relative to the CDR3; the germline J gene fills the gap. The chain links TRBV30 to TRBJ1-2; perhaps TRBD1 as D (5 bases). Germline CDR1 GTSNPN, CDR2 SVGIG (reference sequence). This CDR3 contains 11 residues. CDR3 sequence: CAWSEGYDYTF. The DNA read from the CDR3 is TGTGCCTGGAGTGAGGGGTACGAC.

Regarding this clone: Read sequence stops 3 residues before the CDR3 end, and the germline J gene provides the missing end. V usage is TRBV7-9 and J usage is TRBJ2-3; D remains ambiguous. Germline CDR1 is SEHNR and CDR2 is FQNEAQ (reference sequence). CDR3 length: 11 amino acids. The sequenced part of the CDR3 DNA is TGTGCCAGCAGCTACCAGGAGACG. Amino acids: CASSYQET. The CDR3, in full, reads CASSYQETQYF.

CDR3 sequence reads: CASSFAGTTEAFF. The CDR3 DNA, read in part, is TGTGCCAGCAGCTTCGCAGGCACCACTGAA. The genes are TRBV11-2 and TRBJ1-1, with D uncertain. From the germline J gene comes the end of the CDR3, since the read stops 3 residues before it. V dropped 3 bases and J dropped 4 bases, with 9 bases sitting between them. Germline assignment: CDR1 SGHAT and CDR2 FQNNGV. The CDR3 is 13 amino acids.

With respect to this clone: The read ends 3 residues shy of where the CDR3 ends; the end is completed using the germline J gene. This chain links TRBV20-1 with TRBJ2-5; tentatively, D is TRBD1 (5 bases). This CDR3 contains 13 residues. Germline CDR1 reads DFQATT; CDR2 reads SNEGSKA (reference sequence). V lost 6 bases to trimming and J lost 5 bases, with 16 bases between them. CDR3 DNA (partial): TGCAGTGCGATGGACAAGGAGAGGGAGACC. As protein: CSAMDKERET. The CDR3 reads in full as CSAMDKERETQYF.

Concerning this clone: The read falls 3 residues short of the CDR3 end, and the missing part is taken from the germline J gene. The J gene is TRBJ1-2, the V gene TRBV6-2 or TRBV6-3, with D unresolved. CDR3 length: 14 residues. The germline gives CDR1 MNHEY, CDR2 SVGEGT. The CDR3 sequence: CASSPTSGTDTYTF. The part of the CDR3 DNA that was read is TGTGCCAGCAGTCCGACTAGCGGCACAGATACC.

Of note for this clone: The read terminates 3 residues before the CDR3 end, so the remaining end is supplied by the germline J gene. This chain links TRBV5-1 with TRBJ2-7; TRBD2 matches 14 bases. CDR1 and CDR2 (germline): SGHRS, YFSETQ. The V segment lost 4 bases and the J segment 6 bases; nucleotides outside the gene matches: 3. This CDR3 is built from 14 residues. The sequenced CDR3 bases are TGCGCCAGCAGCCCGGGACTAGCGGGAGCCGAG. Translation: CASSPGLAGAE. The full CDR3 is CASSPGLAGAEQYF.

A remark on this clone: The DNA ends 3 residues before the CDR3 does, and the rest of the CDR3 is filled in from the germline J gene. This sequence joins TRBV5-1 and TRBJ2-2, with D unresolved. Germline assignment: CDR1 SGHRS and CDR2 YFSETQ. CDR3 length: 14 residues. The CDR3 bases that were read are TGCGCCAGCAGCTTGGAAGGGTACAATTCACCG. This codes for CASSLEGYNSP. The entire CDR3 protein reads CASSLEGYNSPLFF.

As concerns this clone: The read halts 3 residues ahead of the CDR3 end, with the missing end drawn from the germline J gene. The chain uses TRBV20-1 and TRBJ1-2, with 8 positions matching TRBD1. CDR3 length equals 17 residues. Germline loops: CDR1 DFQATT, CDR2 SNEGSKA (reference sequence). With 3 bases clipped from V and 1 base from J, the junction kept 13 bases outside the gene matches. Here the CDR3 reads CSARKPGQEGVNYGYTF. Incomplete CDR3 DNA: TGCAGTGCTAGGAAACCGGGACAGGAGGGAGTTAACTATGGC.

Details on this clone: The read gets to within 3 residues of the CDR3 end, and the germline J gene fills in the rest. V and J are TRBV19 and TRBJ1-2; TRBD1 aligns across 10 bases. With V trimmed by 0 bases and J by 7 bases, 11 bases remained unmatched. Germline loops: CDR1 LNHDA, CDR2 SQIVND (reference sequence). The CDR3 is 17 amino acids. The part of the CDR3 DNA that was read is TGTGCCAGTAGTATAGATTTGTCGACAGGGGGCGTGGGTGGC. This sequence encodes CASSIDLSTGGVGG. The complete CDR3 sequence is CASSIDLSTGGVGGYTF.

Turning to this clone: Read coverage stops 3 residues before the CDR3 terminus; the germline J gene supplies the remainder. The rearrangement links TRBV5-1 to TRBJ2-7; TRBD1 matches 11 bases. V dropped 0 bases and J dropped 0; count of bases not matched to a gene: 5. Germline values: CDR1 SGHRS, CDR2 YFSETQ. The CDR3 length is 17 residues. CDR3 DNA, as far as it was read: TGCGCCAGCAGCTTGGGGGGTGGACAGGGGGCCTCCTACGAG. Residues: CASSLGGGQGASYE. The full CDR3 is CASSLGGGQGASYEQYF.

About this clone: The read ends 3 residues before the CDR3 terminus; that terminus is restored from the germline J gene. The chain combines TRBV20-1 with TRBJ2-5; 7 bases match TRBD2. The CDR3 extends over 14 amino acids. Germline CDR1 reads DFQATT; CDR2 reads SNEGSKA (reference sequence). Trimming at V came to 3 bases and at J to 1 base, leaving 5 bases not matched to a gene. The sequenced part of the CDR3 DNA is TGCAGTGCTAGTTCGGCTAGCGGCCAAGAGACC. Residues: CSASSASGQET. The complete CDR3 protein is CSASSASGQETQYF.

Worth noting for this clone: The CDR3 end lies 3 residues beyond the end of the read and is filled in from the germline J gene. The chain joins TRBV30 to TRBJ2-2, with TRBD2 as a possible D gene (5 bases). CDR1 and CDR2 (germline): GTSNPN, SVGIG (reference sequence). The CDR3 totals 13 residues. The CDR3 loop reads CAWTLPYSGKLFF. The part of the CDR3 DNA that was read is TGTGCCTGGACTTTACCCTACTCGGGGAAG.

As regards this clone: The read gets to within 3 residues of the CDR3 end, and the germline J gene fills in the rest. The chain carries TRBV7-6 and TRBJ1-2; 12 nucleotides match TRBD1. CDR1 and CDR2 (germline): SGHVS, FNYEAQ. The length of the CDR3 is 15 residues. Incomplete CDR3 DNA: TGTGCCAGCAGTCCTGGGACAGGGGGCGATCCCGAC. Its protein product is CASSPGTGGDPD. The full CDR3 is CASSPGTGGDPDYTF.

About this clone itself: The read terminates 3 residues ahead of where the CDR3 ends, so the germline J gene completes it. The chain joins TRBV19 to TRBJ1-5, with D hard to call. V was shortened by 6 bases and J by 1 base, with 19 bases between the two germline ends. Per germline, CDR1 LNHDA and CDR2 SQIVND (reference sequence). There are 17 residues in the CDR3. The CDR3 sequence: CASSTVPAGVSNQPQHF. The CDR3 bases that were read are TGTGCCAGTAGCACAGTGCCAGCGGGAGTCAGCAATCAGCCC.

Concerning this clone itself: The CDR3 end is not reached by the read, which stops 3 residues before it; the germline J gene fills it in. The chain joins TRBV6-2 or TRBV6-3 to TRBJ1-2, with 8 bases lining up with TRBD1. The length of the CDR3 is 13 residues. Germline V gives CDR1 MNHEY, CDR2 SVGEGT. Here the CDR3 reads CASERTGTYDYTF. CDR3 DNA, as far as it was read: TGTGCCAGTGAGAGGACAGGGACCTACGAC.

As concerns this clone: The read halts 3 residues ahead of the CDR3 end, with the missing end drawn from the germline J gene. This chain joins TRBV20-1 and TRBJ2-3; possibly TRBD1 for D (6 bases). CDR3 size: 13 residues. CDR1 DFQATT and CDR2 SNEGSKA come from the germline V gene (reference sequence). Incomplete CDR3 DNA: TGCAGTGCTAGTCGCTCGCGGACAGCAACG. Protein sequence: CSASRSRTAT. The full CDR3 reads CSASRSRTATQYF.

Concerning this clone itself: The read ends 3 residues shy of where the CDR3 ends; the end is completed using the germline J gene. The gene calls are TRBV29-1 and TRBJ1-1, with 10 bases lining up with TRBD1. Germline V lookup: CDR1 SQVTM, CDR2 ANQGSEA. J gave up 2 bases and V 4 bases, and 10 bases lay outside the gene matches. The CDR3 is made up of 16 amino acids. The CDR3 loop is CSVGTGGVLGNTEAFF. The sequenced part of the CDR3 DNA is TGCAGCGTTGGGACAGGGGGAGTATTAGGAAACACTGAA.

For this clone: Read data end 3 residues before the CDR3 end; the end is taken from the germline J gene. The chain couples TRBV7-2 to TRBJ1-2; D possibly corresponds to TRBD1 (5 bases). Per the germline V gene, CDR1 is SGHTA and CDR2 is FQGNSA. The CDR3 contains 13 residues. V dropped 3 bases and J dropped 3 bases, with 8 bases sitting between them. CDR3 DNA (partial): TGTGCCAGCAGCTTGAGGGGCTACTATGGC. Translating it yields CASSLRGYYG. The entire CDR3 protein is CASSLRGYYGYTF.

Judged by frequency, this clone is medium-sized. The read ends 3 residues before the CDR3 terminus; that terminus is restored from the germline J gene. This specimen includes other DNA sequences encoding the same CDR3. The V gene is TRBV7-9, the J gene TRBJ2-5; 7 positions match TRBD1. Germline CDR1 is SEHNR and CDR2 is FQNEAQ (reference sequence). V shed 5 bases, J shed 2 bases, and the junction held 5 bases outside the gene matches. This CDR3 contains 14 residues. The CDR3 bases that were read are TGTGCCAGCAGCGTTGGACAGGTACAAGAGACC. It is translated as CASSVGQVQET. The full-length CDR3 reads as CASSVGQVQETQYF.